These 23 T cell receptor beta chains were all obtained from the same sample, sequenced in a study of blood T cells in healthy people across ages. Alongside a J-beta primer mix, a sample-barcoded 5' primer served in a second PCR lasting about 7 to 11 cycles. MiXCR, applied by TCRdb to the 5' RACE reads, yields one record per CDR3 protein. The sample carries roughly 1,800,000 distinct CDR3 sequences, about 49% recorded once. Input material: blood. These receptors all stem from a woman between 35 and 50 years old in good health.

Comment on this clonotype: With a much larger clone just one base away, this may be a read error. V usage is TRBV29-1 and J usage is TRBJ2-7; D is possibly TRBD1 (6 bases). The CDR3 covers 11 residues. V lost 7 bases to trimming and J lost 2 bases, with 9 bases between them. Germline V gene sequence: CDR1 SQVTM, CDR2 ANQGSEA. For the CDR3, the DNA is TGCAGCGCGGGACACACCTACGAGCAGTACTTC. Its translation: CSAGHTYEQYF.

The chain joins TRBV6-5 to TRBJ2-7; 9 bases align to TRBD1. This CDR3 contains 15 residues. Germline CDR1 and CDR2: MNHEY and SVGAGI. Germline trimming cut 6 bases from V and 7 bases from J; bases unmatched to any gene: 13. CDR3 loop: CASRKPGQGVSEQYF. DNA for the CDR3: TGTGCCAGCAGAAAGCCGGGACAGGGTGTGTCGGAGCAGTACTTC.

The chain links TRBV3-1 to TRBJ2-7; D remains ambiguous. V lost 1 base and J 6 bases, leaving 16 bases between the germline ends. Germline loops: CDR1 LGHDT, CDR2 YNNKEL (reference sequence). CDR3 length: 15 amino acids. CDR3 DNA sequence: TGTGCCAGCAGCCAAGGACAAGCGAGGAATTCCGAGCAGTACTTC. Translating it yields CASSQGQARNSEQYF.

The J gene is TRBJ2-1, the V gene TRBV12-3 or TRBV12-4, with 9 bases fitting TRBD2. CDR3 length: 17 residues. Unmatched junction bases numbered 12, after V lost 4 bases and J lost 5 bases. The CDR3 sequence is CASSSPAGGASDNEQFF. The CDR3 nucleotides read TGTGCCAGCAGTTCCCCGGCGGGAGGGGCTTCCGACAATGAGCAGTTCTTC.

The chain carries TRBV11-2 and TRBJ2-1; 7 nucleotides line up with TRBD2. This CDR3 is built from 15 residues. The trim removed 0 bases at V and 3 bases at J, leaving 2 bases unmatched. Germline V gene lookup returns CDR1 SGHAT and CDR2 FQNNGV. The CDR3 DNA reads as TGTGCCAGCAGCTTAGAGGCGGGGGTCTACAATGAGCAGTTCTTC. It codes for CASSLEAGVYNEQFF.

The rearrangement uses TRBV5-1 and TRBJ2-1, with D perhaps TRBD1 (5 bases). Germline CDR1 SGHRS, CDR2 YFSETQ. This CDR3 comprises 16 residues. The V end lost 4 bases, the J end lost 4 bases, and 18 bases lay between the germline ends. The chain's CDR3 is CASSPARVGLYNEQFF. The DNA of the CDR3 is TGCGCCAGCAGCCCTGCCAGGGTTGGCTTATACAATGAGCAGTTCTTC.

This clonotype was seen more than once but under ten times. The chain recombines TRBV10-1 with TRBJ2-3; 10 bases line up with TRBD1. There are 16 residues in the CDR3. The J segment lost 0 bases and the V segment lost 5 bases, leaving 5 bases of the junction unmatched. The germline gives CDR1 WNHNN, CDR2 SYGVQD (reference sequence). This CDR3 is CASSPRDRGSTDTQYF. CDR3 sequence (DNA): TGCGCCAGCAGTCCTCGGGACAGGGGTAGCACAGATACGCAGTATTTT.

The CDR3 loop reads CASSHPGVRSSYEQYF. The CDR3 DNA follows: TGTGCCAGCAGCCACCCGGGGGTCCGGAGCTCCTACGAGCAGTACTTC. The V and J genes are TRBV7-2 and TRBJ2-7, with a possible D match to TRBD2 (6 bases). The CDR3 is 16 residues long. The V end lost 5 bases, the J end lost 0 bases, and 17 bases lay between the germline ends. Germline V gives CDR1 SGHTA, CDR2 FQGNSA.

In this sample, this clonotype turned up once. A read error may produce the germline difference seen at one junction end. The rearrangement uses TRBV4-1 and TRBJ1-1; 11 nucleotides align to TRBD1. Germline V gene sequence: CDR1 MGHRA, CDR2 YSYEKL. This CDR3 contains 18 residues. DNA of the CDR3: TGTGCCAGCAGCCAAGATGACGGGACAGGGGGACTTAACACTGAAGCTTTCTTT. The encoded protein is CASSQDDGTGGLNTEAFF.

This chain connects TRBV7-2 to TRBJ2-5; TRBD2 matches at 11 bases. CDR3 length equals 18 residues. The ends lost 3 bases at V and 4 bases at J; junction bases unmatched: 13. Germline V gene data show CDR1 as SGHTA and CDR2 as FQGNSA. For the CDR3, the DNA is TGTGCCAGCAGCTTTGGCGGGCTAGCGGGGGGTTATTCAGAGACCCAGTACTTC. It translates to CASSFGGLAGGYSETQYF.

The chain links TRBV6-2 or TRBV6-3 to TRBJ2-1, with D perhaps TRBD2 (7 bases). The V end was cut by 0 bases, the J end by 5 bases, with 14 bases between. The CDR3 is 16 amino acids. The germline CDR1 and CDR2 sequences are MNHEY and SVGEGT. Here the CDR3 DNA reads TGTGCCAGCAGTTACTCCGGGCGGGGGCGGGACAATGAGCAGTTCTTC. Its protein is CASSYSGRGRDNEQFF.

The chain carries TRBV15 and TRBJ2-7; D gene unclear. The J call may be faulty, since TRBJ2-5 better matches the DNA end. CDR3 length: 14 residues. Germline V CDR1 and CDR2: LNHNV, YYDKDF (reference sequence). CDR3 sequence: CATSRDPRGETQYF. The CDR3 bases are TGTGCCACCAGCAGAGATCCAAGAGGAGAGACCCAGTACTTC.

The chain has TRBV18 and TRBJ2-5, with D hard to call. There are 12 residues in the CDR3. In germline, CDR1 is KGHSH, CDR2 LQKENI. V was pared by 10 bases and J by 2 bases, with 11 bases between. Here the CDR3 reads CATLSGQETQYF. CDR3 sequence (DNA): TGTGCCACCTTGTCTGGGCAAGAGACCCAGTACTTC.

This clonotype has just a few counts. The V call is TRBV25-1, the J call TRBJ2-1; 9 bases line up with TRBD2. Germline V CDR1 and CDR2: MGHDK, SYGVNS. Trimming removed 0 bases from V and 8 bases from J; junction bases left unmatched: 11. This CDR3 has 17 amino acids. The DNA for the CDR3 is TGTGCCAGCAGTGAATATAAGCGAGCGGGGGGTTGGGATGAGCAGTTCTTC. Amino acids: CASSEYKRAGGWDEQFF. Drawing the rest from reference TRBV25-1 and TRBJ2-1, the complete variable domain is EADIYQTPRYLVIGTGKKITLECSQTMGHDKMYWYQQDPGMELHLIHYSYGVNSTEKGDLSSESTVSRIRTEHFPLTLESARPSHTSQYLCASSEYKRAGGWDEQFFGPGTRLTVL.

The rearrangement links TRBV20-1 to TRBJ2-3; 8 nucleotides line up with TRBD2. Germline V gene data show CDR1 as DFQATT and CDR2 as SNEGSKA (reference sequence). J gave up 2 bases and V 1 base, and 5 bases lay outside the gene matches. CDR3 length: 15 amino acids. CDR3 DNA: TGCAGTGCTAGAGGACGGGGGGGCTTCACAGATACGCAGTATTTT. It specifies CSARGRGGFTDTQYF.

This clonotype has only a few counts. The rearrangement joins TRBV6-5 to TRBJ2-1; either TRBD1 or TRBD2 may fit D (7 bases each). The CDR3 sequence is 16 residues long. CDR1 and CDR2 (germline): MNHEY, SVGAGI. The V and J ends lost 6 bases and 7 bases respectively, with 22 bases between them. Written as DNA, the CDR3 is TGTGCCAGCAGCCCAATCAGGGGGGGGCCTTTGAATGAGCAGTTCTTC. Translating gives CASSPIRGGPLNEQFF.

V and J are TRBV6-5 and TRBJ2-1; 8 nucleotides match TRBD1. The germline V gene has CDR1 MNHEY and CDR2 SVGAGI. J lost 3 bases, V lost 2 bases, and 3 bases had no gene match. This CDR3 spans 15 amino acids. CDR3 nucleotide sequence: TGTGCCAGCAGTTACCGGGACAGGTACTACAATGAGCAGTTCTTC. This encodes CASSYRDRYYNEQFF.

The genes are TRBV5-1 and TRBJ2-1; 13 bases align to TRBD2. The germline gives CDR1 SGHRS, CDR2 YFSETQ. V was pared by 7 bases and J by 13 bases, with 20 bases of the junction left unmatched. This CDR3 has 17 residues. The CDR3 coding sequence is TGCGCCAGCTCCATCGGAGGACTAGCGGGGGCCCAGGAGACCCAGTTCTTC. It yields the protein CASSIGGLAGAQETQFF.

As to this clonotype: A much more abundant neighbour one base away suggests this may be a read error. The chain combines TRBV3-1 with TRBJ2-7; 7 bases match TRBD2. The CDR3 is 16 amino acids. The germline V gene has CDR1 LGHDT and CDR2 YNNKEL (reference sequence). Germline trimming cut 5 bases from V and 2 bases from J; bases unmatched to any gene: 12. CDR3 region: CASSFVTSSMTYEQYF. The CDR3 DNA is TGTGCCAGCAGCTTCGTGACTAGCAGTATGACCTACGAGCAGTACTTC.

The chain links TRBV6-6 to TRBJ2-7, with D perhaps matching TRBD1 (6 bases). The CDR3 sequence is 14 residues long. Germline CDR1 MNHNY, CDR2 SVGAGI (reference sequence). V lost 2 bases and J 3 bases, leaving 11 bases between the germline ends. The CDR3 nucleotides are TGTGCCAGCAGTTACGGGACAAGAGACTACGAGCAGTACTTC. This codes for CASSYGTRDYEQYF.

This clonotype turned up a few times. The chain carries TRBV24-1 and TRBJ2-6; D is unresolved. Germline assignment: CDR1 KGHDR and CDR2 SFDVKD. Trimming took off 4 bases at V and 2 bases at J, with 11 bases between the two ends. The CDR3 spans 16 residues. The CDR3 DNA reads as TGTGCCACCAGTGACCGACGTTCAGCTGGGGCCAACGTCCTGACTTTC. Amino acid sequence: CATSDRRSAGANVLTF.

This clonotype appeared a few times. J is TRBJ2-7 and V is TRBV3-1; possibly TRBD2 for D (6 bases). Germline lookup yields CDR1 LGHDT and CDR2 YNNKEL (reference sequence). The CDR3 sequence is 13 residues long. The V end lost 2 bases, the J end lost 5 bases, and 10 bases lay between the germline ends. For the CDR3, the DNA is TGTGCCAGCAGCCAAAGTCAGCGGGACGAGCAGTACTTC. Protein: CASSQSQRDEQYF.

This chain uses TRBV5-6 with TRBJ1-5, with D unresolved. CDR1 SGHDT and CDR2 YYEEEE come from the germline V gene. The CDR3 has 15 amino acids. The V end lost 0 bases, the J end lost 0 bases, and 7 bases lay between the germline ends. In DNA form, the CDR3 reads TGTGCCAGCAGCTTGGCTCAGACTAGCAATCAGCCCCAGCATTTT. Its translation is CASSLAQTSNQPQHF.